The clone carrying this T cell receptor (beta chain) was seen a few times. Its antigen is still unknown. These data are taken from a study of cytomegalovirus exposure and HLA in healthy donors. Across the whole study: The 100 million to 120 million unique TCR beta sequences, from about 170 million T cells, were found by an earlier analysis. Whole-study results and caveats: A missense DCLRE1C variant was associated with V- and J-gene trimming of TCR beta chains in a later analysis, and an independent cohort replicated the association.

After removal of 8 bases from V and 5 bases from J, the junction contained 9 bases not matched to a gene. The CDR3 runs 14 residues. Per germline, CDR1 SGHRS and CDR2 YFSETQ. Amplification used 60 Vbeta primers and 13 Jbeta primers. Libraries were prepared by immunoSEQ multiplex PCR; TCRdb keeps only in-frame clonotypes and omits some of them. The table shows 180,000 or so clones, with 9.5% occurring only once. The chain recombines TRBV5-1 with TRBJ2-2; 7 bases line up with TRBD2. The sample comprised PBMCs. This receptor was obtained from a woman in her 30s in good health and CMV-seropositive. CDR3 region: CASLSSGGTGELFF. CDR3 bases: TGCGCCAGTCTCAGCTCCGGGGGGACCGGGGAGCTGTTTTTT.